The present entry profiles one TCR beta chain with its context. The target antigen is unknown. This sample is part of a study of Ad26.COV2.S vaccination and SARS-CoV-2 variants. As for treatment: some 20 received Ad26.COV2.S at low or high dose, single or two shots; five or six received placebo; per-sample allocation not given. Vaccine and placebo recipients were sampled on day 63 after the first injection. Study-level points and caveats: Vaccine and placebo recipients had similar non-spike TCR breadth. Compared with placebo recipients, vaccine recipients had higher spike-specific TCR breadth.

Germline-derived CDR1 and CDR2 are SNHLY and FYNNEI. The CDR3 has 14 amino acids. V shed 8 bases and J 2 bases; nucleotides not matched to a gene: 4. Assay used: immunoSEQ multiplex PCR; TCRdb lists only in-frame clones, some missing. The profile shows some 460,000 clones, 80% to 90% of them singletons. The source of this sequence is a person between 18 and 65 years old who received the Ad26.COV2.S COVID-19 vaccine or a placebo. The V call is TRBV2, the J call TRBJ2-2; 8 bases match TRBD1. Source: peripheral blood, taken in a trial of Ad26.COV2.S vaccine versus placebo. Here the CDR3 DNA reads TGTGCCAGCGGGGGGACAGGAAACACCGGGGAGCTGTTTTTT. Its translation: CASGGTGNTGELFF.